What follows describes a single T cell receptor (beta chain). Its antigen is unidentified. The data were obtained in a study of CD8 T cells in Susac syndrome. The study sequenced TCR beta in blood CD8+ and CD4+ T cells. Recently defined diagnostic criteria for definite or probable disease were fulfilled by Susac syndrome patients. RNA, at about 0.45 to 1 ug, was reverse transcribed with random hexamers. It was immunoSEQ multiplex PCR that amplified TCR beta CDR3 across 54 Vbeta and 13 Jbeta. TCRdb used MiXCR to reprocess the immunoSEQ multiplex PCR reads, holding one entry per CDR3 protein. The table lists more than 150,000 distinct CDR3 sequences, about 96% of them singletons, with about 0.12% in the top ten. Study-wide points: The study recognized that the number of individuals in its TCR sequencing and HLA analysis was relatively small.

Sequenced material: CD4+ T cells from PBMCs. The TCR comes from a human donor with Susac syndrome.

CDR3 protein: CASSLGLAGGHGETQYF. The CDR3 DNA reads TGTGCCAGCAGCTTAGGACTAGCGGGAGGCCACGGGGAGACCCAGTACTTC. The chain uses TRBV7-3 and TRBJ2-5; 14 nucleotides align to TRBD2. The CDR3 covers 17 residues. The germline V gene encodes CDR1 SGHTA and CDR2 FQGTGA. J was trimmed by 5 bases and V by 2 bases; bases with no gene match: 7.